Listed below are T cell receptor beta chains from one sample, sequenced in a study of T cell repertoires in ileal Crohn's disease. TCRdb's copy holds only in-frame clones and misses some; the assay was immunoSEQ multiplex PCR. The table has 9,500 to 12,000 clones, roughly 82% seen once. The sample consisted of ileal tissue. These receptors originate from an adult with Crohn's disease. Each CDR3 is given with its conserved first and last residue. The D gene is left open where the match is weak. Clone size is not always given. Where it is, it says once, few, many or a class for expanded clones.

NA	16	NA	TRBV7-7	TRBJ2-7	TGTGCTAGCAGCTTAACGGCAGGAGGAAGCTCCTACGAGCAGTACTTC	CASSLTAGGSSYEQYF
NA	15	NA	TRBV7-8	TRBJ1-4	TGTGCCAGCAGCTTAGAGGGATTCGGGGATGAAAAACTGTTTTTT	CASSLEGFGDEKLFF
TRBD2	16	NA	TRBV5-1	TRBJ2-3	TGCGCCAGCAGCTTGGATGGCGGGGGGGCCGTAGATACGCAGTATTTT	CASSLDGGGAVDTQYF
TRBD1	13	few	TRBV29-1	TRBJ2-3	TGCAGCGTTGGTCGACAGGGGGGGGATACGCAGTATTTT	CSVGRQGGDTQYF
TRBD1	13	NA	TRBV10-1	TRBJ1-2	TGCGCCAGCAGTGCGACAGGGGTCTATGGCTACACCTTC	CASSATGVYGYTF
NA	17	few	TRBV14	TRBJ2-5	TGTGCCAGCAGCCAAGATCCTAGAGCCTGGTGGAAAGAGACCCAGTACTTC	CASSQDPRAWWKETQYF
TRBD1	11	few	TRBV29-1	TRBJ1-2	TGCAGCGTTCAGGGGGGAGAGGGCTACACCTTC	CSVQGGEGYTF
TRBD1	14	NA	TRBV5-6	TRBJ2-1	TGTGCCAGCAGCTTGTCAGGGGGCTCGGGTGAGCAGTTCTTC	CASSLSGGSGEQFF
NA	11	NA	TRBV6-6	TRBJ2-6	TGTGCCAACTTGAACGGGATGGTCCTGACTTTC	CANLNGMVLTF
TRBD2	16	NA	TRBV7-2	TRBJ2-3	TGTGCCAGCAGCACCGACCGGGACTACCTCACAGATACGCAGTATTTT	CASSTDRDYLTDTQYF
NA	14	few	TRBV25-1	TRBJ1-3	TGTGCCAGCAGTAAGGACAACTCTGGAAACACCATATATTTT	CASSKDNSGNTIYF
TRBD2	17	NA	TRBV4-3	TRBJ2-1	TGCGCCAGCAGCCAAGATGGATGGCGGGGGGCGGTCAATGAGCAGTTCTTC	CASSQDGWRGAVNEQFF
NA	15	NA	TRBV28	TRBJ1-1	TGTGCCAGCAGTCGACAGAGTACAGCGAACACTGAAGCTTTCTTT	CASSRQSTANTEAFF
NA	14	NA	TRBV21-1	TRBJ1-1	TGTGCCACCTCGGATTTCACAGGGGGCACTGAAGCTTTCTTT	CATSDFTGGTEAFF
TRBD2	17	NA	TRBV7-2	TRBJ2-7	TGTGCCAGCAGCTATTCGACTAGCGGGGGGCCCTCCTACGAGCAGTACTTC	CASSYSTSGGPSYEQYF
NA	17	few	TRBV19	TRBJ1-5	TGTGCCAGTAGTCTGGGGCACACCACAGGGAGCAATCAGCCCCAGCATTTT	CASSLGHTTGSNQPQHF
TRBD1	12	NA	TRBV6-1	TRBJ1-2	TGTGCCACCCGATGGGACAGGCGGGTCTACACCTTC	CATRWDRRVYTF
TRBD1	16	NA	TRBV7-9	TRBJ1-5	TGTGCCAGCAGCACCGGACAGGGTGGGAGCAATCAGCCCCAGCATTTT	CASSTGQGGSNQPQHF
NA	14	NA	TRBV7-9	TRBJ2-7	TGTGCCAGCAGCTCGCGGACAATCTCCTACGAGCAGTACTTC	CASSSRTISYEQYF
NA	17	NA	TRBV18	TRBJ2-7	TGTGCCAGCTCACTTTTCGTCGGAGGGGACCACTCCTACGAGCAGTACTTC	CASSLFVGGDHSYEQYF
NA	15	NA	TRBV19	TRBJ1-5	TGTGCCAGTAGTATAGCAGGCAGGAGCAATCAGCCCCAGCATTTT	CASSIAGRSNQPQHF
TRBD1	15	few	TRBV9	TRBJ2-2	TGTGCCAGCAGCGTAGGTCAGGGGGACACCGGGGAGCTGTTTTTT	CASSVGQGDTGELFF
NA	12	NA	TRBV29-1	TRBJ1-1	TGCAGCGTGGACAGCTGGGACGCTGAAGCTTTCTTT	CSVDSWDAEAFF
NA	16	NA	TRBV4-1	TRBJ1-4	TGCGCCAGCAGCCAAGTGCGGGTTGCAACTAATGAAAAACTGTTTTTT	CASSQVRVATNEKLFF
NA	14	NA	TRBV5-4	TRBJ2-5	TGTGCCAGCAGCTTGGAGGGGGGGCTCGGGACCCAGTACTTC	CASSLEGGLGTQYF
NA	16	NA	TRBV5-6	TRBJ1-6	TGTGCCAGCAGCCGGGTGGGGAGCTCCTATAATTCCCCCCTCCACTTT	CASSRVGSSYNSPLHF
NA	13	NA	TRBV19	TRBJ2-2	TGTGCCAGTAGCGCCGGGACAAATGGGGAGCTGTTTTTT	CASSAGTNGELFF
TRBD1	17	NA	TRBV4-1	TRBJ1-4	TGCGCCAGCAGCCAAGATTCAATAGACAGGGGGAACGAAAAACTGTTTTTT	CASSQDSIDRGNEKLFF
NA	14	NA	TRBV12-5	TRBJ1-4	TGTGCTAGTGGAATGACACCAACTAATGAAAAACTGTTTTTT	CASGMTPTNEKLFF
TRBD1	15	NA	TRBV29-1	TRBJ1-2	TGCAGCGTCCCCCAGTTAGACAGGGGGTTTGGAGGCTACACCTTC	CSVPQLDRGFGGYTF
TRBD1	14	NA	TRBV5-1	TRBJ1-1	TGCGCCAGCAGGACAACAGGGGCTTACACTGAAGCTTTCTTT	CASRTTGAYTEAFF
NA	14	NA	TRBV7-2	TRBJ1-2	TGTGCCAGCAGCTTAGGGTACAGTAACTATGGCTACACCTTC	CASSLGYSNYGYTF
TRBD2	16	few	TRBV5-4	TRBJ2-2	TGTGCCAGCAAAAAGACTAGCGGGGGCCCTACCGGGGAGCTGTTTTTT	CASKKTSGGPTGELFF
TRBD1	15	NA	TRBV7-8	TRBJ1-2	TGTGCCAGCAGCCCGGGACAGCCCGCTAACTATGGCTACACCTTC	CASSPGQPANYGYTF
NA	10	NA	TRBV19	TRBJ1-2	TGTGCCACCCAGGGGTATGGCTACACCTTC	CATQGYGYTF
NA	12	once	TRBV5-1	TRBJ1-6	TGCGCCAGCAGCTTGTCCGGGTTACCCCTCCACTTT	CASSLSGLPLHF
NA	15	NA	TRBV5-4	TRBJ1-3	TGTGCCAGCAGCTTGGGACAGGCCTCTGGAAACACCATATATTTT	CASSLGQASGNTIYF
NA	14	NA	TRBV6-5	TRBJ1-1	TGTGCCAGCAGTTACAGGGACTGGAACACTGAAGCTTTCTTT	CASSYRDWNTEAFF
NA	13	NA	TRBV28	TRBJ1-2	TGTGCCAGCAGTTTACTCTCGAGGTATGGCTACACCTTC	CASSLLSRYGYTF
NA	15	NA	TRBV9	TRBJ1-3	TGTGCCAGCAGCGAGGACAGTTTCCCTGGAAACACCATATATTTT	CASSEDSFPGNTIYF
NA	11	NA	TRBV10-1	TRBJ2-7	TGCGCCAGCAGTGACTCGGACGAGCAGTACTTC	CASSDSDEQYF
NA	13	NA	TRBV28	TRBJ2-7	TGTGCCTCCGGAGAACAGGGAGTTTACGAGCAGTACTTC	CASGEQGVYEQYF
NA	14	NA	TRBV6-5	TRBJ2-7	TGTGCCAGCAGGACCGGGAGCATTCAATACGAGCAGTACTTC	CASRTGSIQYEQYF
NA	15	NA	TRBV4-1	TRBJ1-5	TGCGCCAGCAGTACCTCCGACAGCAGCAATCAGCCCCAGCATTTT	CASSTSDSSNQPQHF
TRBD1	13	NA	TRBV30	TRBJ2-5	TGTGCCTGGAGTGGGACAGGTAGTGAGACCCAGTACTTC	CAWSGTGSETQYF
NA	15	few	TRBV11-2	TRBJ1-3	TGTGCCAGCAGCTTAGATTGGGGCCTTGGAAACACCATATATTTT	CASSLDWGLGNTIYF
TRBD1	14	NA	TRBV4-1	TRBJ1-2	TGCGCCAGCAGCCAAGGACAGGGGAGCTATGGCTACACCTTC	CASSQGQGSYGYTF
TRBD2	15	NA	TRBV14	TRBJ2-1	TGTGCCAGCAGCCACCCGTGCGGGGGGGGGAATGAGCAGTTCTTC	CASSHPCGGGNEQFF
TRBD1	14	once	TRBV30	TRBJ1-2	TGTGCCTGGAAAATTCAGGGGGTAGGATATGGCTACACCTTC	CAWKIQGVGYGYTF
NA	14	NA	TRBV9	TRBJ1-5	TGTGCCAGCAGCGCAGGGAAATTCAATCAGCCCCAGCATTTT	CASSAGKFNQPQHF
NA	16	NA	TRBV5-6	TRBJ1-1	TGTGCCAGCAGCCTAGGACAGTACTCTATGAACACTGAAGCTTTCTTT	CASSLGQYSMNTEAFF
NA	14	NA	TRBV29-1	TRBJ2-7	TGCAGCGTTGTTGGGGGGGGCGCCCGGGGCGAGCAGTACTTC	CSVVGGGARGEQYF
NA	16	few	TRBV7-8	TRBJ1-2	TGTGCCAGCAGCTTCTTTCCCCCTCGACAGGTAGAAGGCTACACCTTC	CASSFFPPRQVEGYTF
NA	11	few	TRBV23-1	TRBJ2-7	TGCGCCGACACCAGGTCCTACGAGCAGTACTTC	CADTRSYEQYF
NA	16	NA	TRBV9	TRBJ1-2	TGTGCCAGCAGCGTCGTCCCTTTTGGGAGGGAGCATGGCTACACCTTC	CASSVVPFGREHGYTF
TRBD1	18	NA	TRBV7-9	TRBJ2-2	TGTGCCAGCAGCTTATCCGACAGGGGGCATAGGAACACCGGGGAGCTGTTTTTT	CASSLSDRGHRNTGELFF
TRBD1	14	few	TRBV10-3	TRBJ1-1	TGTGCCATCACACAGGGGGTCATGAACACTGAAGCTTTCTTT	CAITQGVMNTEAFF
TRBD1	15	NA	TRBV9	TRBJ2-5	TGTGCCAGCAGTGGCGGACAGGGGGCGAGGGAGACCCAGTACTTC	CASSGGQGARETQYF
NA	15	few	TRBV19	TRBJ1-1	TGTGCCACCACAGAGGGGACTTCAATGAACACTGAAGCTTTCTTT	CATTEGTSMNTEAFF
NA	16	NA	TRBV29-1	TRBJ1-3	TGCAGCGTTGAAGATCATCGGCAGGGCCCTGGAAACACCATATATTTT	CSVEDHRQGPGNTIYF